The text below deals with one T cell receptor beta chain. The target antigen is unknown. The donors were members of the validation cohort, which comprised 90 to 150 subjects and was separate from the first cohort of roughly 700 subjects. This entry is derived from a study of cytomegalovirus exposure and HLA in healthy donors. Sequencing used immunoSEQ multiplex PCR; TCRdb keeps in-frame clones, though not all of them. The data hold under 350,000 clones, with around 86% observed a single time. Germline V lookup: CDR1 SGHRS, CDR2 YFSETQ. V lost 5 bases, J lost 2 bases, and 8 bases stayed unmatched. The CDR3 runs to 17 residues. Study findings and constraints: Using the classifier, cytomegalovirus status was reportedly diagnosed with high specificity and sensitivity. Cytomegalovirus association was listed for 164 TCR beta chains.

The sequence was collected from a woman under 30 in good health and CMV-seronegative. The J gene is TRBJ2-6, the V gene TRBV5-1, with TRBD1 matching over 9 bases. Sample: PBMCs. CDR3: CASSWGQGGAGANVLTF. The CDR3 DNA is TGCGCCAGCAGTTGGGGACAGGGAGGCGCTGGGGCCAACGTCCTGACTTTC.